In its sample, the clone carrying this T cell receptor (beta chain) was seen a few times. Its target is not known. The data were taken from a study of T cell repertoires in cytomegalovirus infection. Via MiXCR, TCRdb re-called the reads, giving one row per CDR3 protein. The sample lists around 69,000 distinct CDR3 sequences; approximately 20% were seen once. CDR1 and CDR2 from the germline V gene are MRHNA and SNTAGT. CDR3 size: 14 residues. The ends were cut back, 2 bases at V and 2 bases at J, with 6 bases in the middle. The specimen comprised CD8+ T cells from cultured PBMCs, sampled from culture after CMV antigen stimulation. The V gene is TRBV6-4, the J gene TRBJ2-2; D remains unclear. The clonotype was recovered from a human donor in good health (CMV status not recorded). Some clones in this sample may be carry-over from other donors' samples. CDR3 in DNA: TGTGCCAGCAGTGACAGGGATAACACCGGGGAGCTGTTTTTT. This encodes CASSDRDNTGELFF.